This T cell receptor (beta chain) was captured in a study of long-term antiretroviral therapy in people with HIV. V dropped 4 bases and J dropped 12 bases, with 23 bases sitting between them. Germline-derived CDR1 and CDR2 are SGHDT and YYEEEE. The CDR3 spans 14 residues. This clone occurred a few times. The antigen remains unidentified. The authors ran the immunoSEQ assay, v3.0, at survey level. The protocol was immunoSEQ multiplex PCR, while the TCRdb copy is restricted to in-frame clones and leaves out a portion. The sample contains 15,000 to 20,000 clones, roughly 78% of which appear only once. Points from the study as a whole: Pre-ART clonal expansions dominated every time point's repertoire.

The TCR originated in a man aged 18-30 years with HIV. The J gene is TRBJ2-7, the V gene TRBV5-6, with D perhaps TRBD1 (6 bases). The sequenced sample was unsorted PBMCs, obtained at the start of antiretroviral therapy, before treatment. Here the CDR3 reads CASSLYSTGSFWYF. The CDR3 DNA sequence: TGTGCCAGCAGCCTATATAGCACAGGGTCCTTCTGGTACTTC.